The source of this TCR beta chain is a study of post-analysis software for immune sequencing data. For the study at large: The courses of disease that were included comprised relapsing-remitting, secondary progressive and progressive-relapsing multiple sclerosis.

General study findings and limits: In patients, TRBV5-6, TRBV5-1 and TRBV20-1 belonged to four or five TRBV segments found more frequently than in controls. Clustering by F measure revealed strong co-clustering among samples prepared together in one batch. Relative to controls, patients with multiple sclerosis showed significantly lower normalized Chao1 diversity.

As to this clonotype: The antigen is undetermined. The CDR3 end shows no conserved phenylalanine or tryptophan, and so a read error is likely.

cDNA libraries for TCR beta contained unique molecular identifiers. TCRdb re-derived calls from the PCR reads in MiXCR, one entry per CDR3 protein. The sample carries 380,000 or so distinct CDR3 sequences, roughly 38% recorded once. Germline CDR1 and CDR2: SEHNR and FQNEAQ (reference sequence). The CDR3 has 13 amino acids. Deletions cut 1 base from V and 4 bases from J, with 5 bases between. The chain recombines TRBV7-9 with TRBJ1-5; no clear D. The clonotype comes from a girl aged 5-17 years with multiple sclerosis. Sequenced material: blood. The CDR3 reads CASSLVQNQPQHV. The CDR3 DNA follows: TGTGCCAGCAGCTTAGTCCAGAATCAGCCCCAGCATGTT.